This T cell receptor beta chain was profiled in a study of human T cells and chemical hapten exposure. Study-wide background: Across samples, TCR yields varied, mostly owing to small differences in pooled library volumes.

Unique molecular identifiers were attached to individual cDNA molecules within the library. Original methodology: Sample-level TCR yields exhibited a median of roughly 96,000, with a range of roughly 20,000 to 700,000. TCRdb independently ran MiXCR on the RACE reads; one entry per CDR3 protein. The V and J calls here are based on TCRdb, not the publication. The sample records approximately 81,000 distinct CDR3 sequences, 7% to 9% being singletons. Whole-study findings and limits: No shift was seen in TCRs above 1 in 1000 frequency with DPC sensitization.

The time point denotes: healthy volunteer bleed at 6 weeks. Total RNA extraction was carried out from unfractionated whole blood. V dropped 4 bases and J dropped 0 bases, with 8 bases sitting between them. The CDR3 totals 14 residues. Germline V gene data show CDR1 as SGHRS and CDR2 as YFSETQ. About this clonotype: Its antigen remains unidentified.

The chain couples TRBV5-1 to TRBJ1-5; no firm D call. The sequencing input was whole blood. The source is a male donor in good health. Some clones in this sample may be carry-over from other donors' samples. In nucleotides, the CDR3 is TGCGCCAGCAGCGACGGGAGTAGCAATCAGCCCCAGCATTTT. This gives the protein CASSDGSSNQPQHF.